The source of this T cell receptor beta chain is a study of OX40 agonist ivuxolimab in advanced cancers. Study as a whole: The eligibility criteria allowed prior anti-PD-1, anti-PD-L1 or anti-CTLA-4 therapy, and approximately 42% had some.

The protocol was immunoSEQ multiplex PCR, while the TCRdb copy is restricted to in-frame clones and leaves out a portion. The table has around 77,000 clones, roughly 92% seen once. With 7 bases removed from V and 8 bases from J, the gap between germline ends came to 11 bases. The CDR3 runs to 11 residues. Germline CDR1 and CDR2: LNHDA and SQIVND (reference sequence). Baseline was the first blood sampling point, followed by cycle 4 day 1 and cycle 7 day 1. The sample in question was CD4+ or CD8+ T cells sorted from blood, obtained in a trial of the OX40 agonist ivuxolimab. V usage is TRBV19 and J usage is TRBJ1-2, with a weak D call TRBD1 (6 bases). The clonotype originates from an adult with an advanced solid tumor such as melanoma, head and neck, liver or kidney cancer. The chain's CDR3 is CASNREGGYTF. The CDR3 nucleotides read TGTGCCAGTAACAGGGAAGGCGGCTACACCTTC. The full variable domain, in which reference TRBV19 and TRBJ1-2 provide the parts outside the CDR3, is DGGITQSPKYLFRKEGQNVTLSCEQNLNHDAMYWYRQDPGQGLRLIYYSQIVNDFQKGDIAEGYSVSREKKESFPLTVTSAQKNPTAFYLCASNREGGYTFGSGTRLTVV.